This T cell receptor beta chain was identified in a study of human T cells and chemical hapten exposure. The CDR3 is made up of 16 amino acids. CDR1 is SGHAT and CDR2 is FQNNGV in the germline V gene. J gave up 2 bases and V 3 bases, and 6 bases lay outside the gene matches. Time point specified: patch test 3, about 24 weeks after DPC sensitization. Treatment indicated: therapeutic diphenylcyclopropenone sensitization with weekly scalp DPC. Each CDR3 protein gets one entry after TCRdb re-called the RACE reads with MiXCR. The table shows tens of thousands of distinct CDR3 sequences, with around 11% occurring only once.

The source of this sequence is a man between 25 and 39 years old with alopecia areata. Some clones in this sample may be carry-over from other donors' samples. J is TRBJ1-2 and V is TRBV11-2; TRBD1 agrees at 10 bases. The sequenced sample was whole blood, obtained in connection with sensitization to the hapten diphenylcyclopropenone (DPC). CDR3 nucleotide sequence: TGTGCCAGCAGCTTCGATCCGGGACAGGGGAACTATGGCTACACCTTC. Its protein is CASSFDPGQGNYGYTF.